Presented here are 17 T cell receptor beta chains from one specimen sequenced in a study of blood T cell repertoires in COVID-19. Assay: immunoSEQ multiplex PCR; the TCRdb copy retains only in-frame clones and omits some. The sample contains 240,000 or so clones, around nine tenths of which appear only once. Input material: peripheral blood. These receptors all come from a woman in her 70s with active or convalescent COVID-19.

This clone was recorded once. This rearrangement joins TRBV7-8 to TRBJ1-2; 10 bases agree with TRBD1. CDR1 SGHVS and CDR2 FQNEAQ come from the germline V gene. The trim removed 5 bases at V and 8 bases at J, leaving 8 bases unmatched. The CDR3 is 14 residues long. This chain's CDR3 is CASSKGQGSFGYTF. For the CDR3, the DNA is TGTGCCAGCAGCAAGGGACAGGGGAGTTTCGGCTACACCTTC. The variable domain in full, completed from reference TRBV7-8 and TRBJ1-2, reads GAGVSQSPRYKVAKRGQDVALRCDPISGHVSLFWYQQALGQGPEFLTYFQNEAQLDKSGLPSDRFFAERPEGSVSTLKIQRTQQEDSAVYLCASSKGQGSFGYTFGSGTRLTVV.

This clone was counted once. CDR3 sequence: CASSLDTGQSEQYF. The CDR3 bases are TGTGCCAGCAGCTTAGATACAGGGCAGAGCGAGCAGTACTTC. This rearrangement joins TRBV7-8 to TRBJ2-7; the D gene is possibly TRBD1 (6 bases). The CDR3 totals 14 residues. The germline V gene encodes CDR1 SGHVS and CDR2 FQNEAQ. V lost 1 base, J lost 6 bases, and 13 bases lay in between. Filled out from reference TRBV7-8 and TRBJ2-7, the complete variable domain reads GAGVSQSPRYKVAKRGQDVALRCDPISGHVSLFWYQQALGQGPEFLTYFQNEAQLDKSGLPSDRFFAERPEGSVSTLKIQRTQQEDSAVYLCASSLDTGQSEQYFGPGTRLTVT.

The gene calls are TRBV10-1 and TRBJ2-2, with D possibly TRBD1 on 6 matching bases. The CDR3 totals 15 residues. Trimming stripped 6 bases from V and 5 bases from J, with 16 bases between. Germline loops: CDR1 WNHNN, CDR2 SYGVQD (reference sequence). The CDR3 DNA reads TGCGCCAGCAGCCCCTCAGGGGCCAGGACCGGGGAGCTGTTTTTT. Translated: CASSPSGARTGELFF.

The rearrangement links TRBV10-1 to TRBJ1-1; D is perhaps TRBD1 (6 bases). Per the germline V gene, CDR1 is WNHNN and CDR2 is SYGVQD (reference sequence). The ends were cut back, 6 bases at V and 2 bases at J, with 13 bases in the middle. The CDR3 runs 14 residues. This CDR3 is CASSAGQYNTEAFF. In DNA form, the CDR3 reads TGCGCCAGCAGCGCTGGACAGTACAACACTGAAGCTTTCTTT.

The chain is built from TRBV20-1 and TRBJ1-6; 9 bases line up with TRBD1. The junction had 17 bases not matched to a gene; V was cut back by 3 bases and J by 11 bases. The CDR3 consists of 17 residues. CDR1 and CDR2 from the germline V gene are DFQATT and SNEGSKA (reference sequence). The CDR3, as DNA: TGCAGTGCTAGTCAAGGACAGGGGATTCTAAAGTCGCCACCCCTCCACTTT. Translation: CSASQGQGILKSPPLHF.

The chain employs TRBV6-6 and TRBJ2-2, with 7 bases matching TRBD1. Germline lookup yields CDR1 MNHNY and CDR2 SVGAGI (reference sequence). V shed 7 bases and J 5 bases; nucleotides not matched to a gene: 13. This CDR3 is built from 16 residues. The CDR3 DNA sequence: TGTGCCAGCACCACTTACAGGACAGGAGGTACCGGGGAGCTGTTTTTT. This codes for CASTTYRTGGTGELFF.

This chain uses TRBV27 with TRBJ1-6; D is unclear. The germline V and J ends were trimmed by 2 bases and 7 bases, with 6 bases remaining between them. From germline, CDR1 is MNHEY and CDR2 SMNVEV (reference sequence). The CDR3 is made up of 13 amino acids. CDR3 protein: CASSLRRNSPLHF. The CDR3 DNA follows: TGTGCCAGCAGTTTACGGCGGAATTCACCCCTCCACTTT.

The CDR3 sequence: CASSREGLAGYTF. CDR3 in DNA: TGTGCCAGCTCCCGGGAGGGTCTGGCTGGCTACACCTTC. The rearrangement links TRBV11-3 to TRBJ1-2, with D uncertain. Germline V gene lookup returns CDR1 SGHNT and CDR2 YENEEA. Trimming took off 8 bases at V and 7 bases at J, with 17 bases between the two ends. This CDR3 region has 13 residues.

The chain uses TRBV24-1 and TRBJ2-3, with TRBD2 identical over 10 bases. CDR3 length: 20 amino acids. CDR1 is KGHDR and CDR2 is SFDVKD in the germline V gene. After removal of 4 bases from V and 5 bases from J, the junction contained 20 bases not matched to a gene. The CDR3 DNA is TGTGCCACCAGTGACCCTAGTCGTCCCCTCAGCGGGGGGGCGGGAGATACGCAGTATTTT. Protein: CATSDPSRPLSGGAGDTQYF.

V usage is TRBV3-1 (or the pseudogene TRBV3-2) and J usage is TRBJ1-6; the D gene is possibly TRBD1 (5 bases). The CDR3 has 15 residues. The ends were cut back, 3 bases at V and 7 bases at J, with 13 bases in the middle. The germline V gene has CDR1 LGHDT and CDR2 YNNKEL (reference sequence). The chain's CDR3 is CASSQSMTDNSPLHF. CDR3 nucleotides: TGTGCCAGCAGCCAGTCCATGACAGACAATTCACCCCTCCACTTT.

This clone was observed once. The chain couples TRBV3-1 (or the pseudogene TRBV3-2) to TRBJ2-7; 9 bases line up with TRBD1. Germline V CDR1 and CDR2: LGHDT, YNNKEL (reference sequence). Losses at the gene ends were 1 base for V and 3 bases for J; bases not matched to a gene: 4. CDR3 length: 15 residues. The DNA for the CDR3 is TGTGCCAGCAGCCAAGGCAGGACAGGGGACTACGAGCAGTACTTC. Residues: CASSQGRTGDYEQYF.

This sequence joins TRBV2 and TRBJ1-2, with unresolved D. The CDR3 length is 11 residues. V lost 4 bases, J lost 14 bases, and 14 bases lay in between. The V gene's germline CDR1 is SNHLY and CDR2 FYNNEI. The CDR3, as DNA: TGTGCCAGCAGTGGGCCAGCCCCGGGGACCTTC. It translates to CASSGPAPGTF.

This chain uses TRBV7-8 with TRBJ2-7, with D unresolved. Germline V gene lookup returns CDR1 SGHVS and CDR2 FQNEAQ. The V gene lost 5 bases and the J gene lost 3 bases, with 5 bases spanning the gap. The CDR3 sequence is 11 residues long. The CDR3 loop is CASSHSYEQYF. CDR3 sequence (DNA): TGTGCCAGCAGCCATAGCTACGAGCAGTACTTC.

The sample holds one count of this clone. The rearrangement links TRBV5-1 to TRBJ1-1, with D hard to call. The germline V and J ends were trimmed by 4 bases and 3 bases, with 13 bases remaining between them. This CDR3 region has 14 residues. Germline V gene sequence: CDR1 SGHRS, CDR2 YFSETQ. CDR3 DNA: TGCGCCAGCAGCGCAAGAGGATCCTACACTGAAGCTTTCTTT. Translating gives CASSARGSYTEAFF. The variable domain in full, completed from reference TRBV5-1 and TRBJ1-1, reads KAGVTQTPRYLIKTRGQQVTLSCSPISGHRSVSWYQQTPGQGLQFLFEYFSETQRNKGNFPGRFSGRQFSNSRSEMNVSTLELGDSALYLCASSARGSYTEAFFGQGTRLTVV.

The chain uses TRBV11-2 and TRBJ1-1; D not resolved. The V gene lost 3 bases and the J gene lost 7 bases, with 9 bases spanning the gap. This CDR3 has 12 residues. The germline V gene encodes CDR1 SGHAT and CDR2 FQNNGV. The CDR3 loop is CASSFSNSEAFF. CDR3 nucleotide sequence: TGTGCCAGCAGCTTTAGTAATAGTGAAGCTTTCTTT.

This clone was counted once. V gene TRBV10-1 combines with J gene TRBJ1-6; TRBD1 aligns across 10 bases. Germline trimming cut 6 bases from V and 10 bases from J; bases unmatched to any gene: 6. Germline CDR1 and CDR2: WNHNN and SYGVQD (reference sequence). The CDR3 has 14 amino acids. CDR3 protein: CASSPGTGASPLHF. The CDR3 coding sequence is TGCGCCAGCAGCCCCGGGACAGGGGCCTCACCCCTCCACTTT.

CDR3 residues: CASRPEGQGNYALFF. CDR3 bases: TGTGCCAGCAGACCAGAGGGACAGGGTAATTACGCGCTGTTTTTT. J is TRBJ2-2 and V is TRBV2, with 9 bases aligning to TRBD1. The CDR3 has 15 amino acids. Germline CDR1 SNHLY, CDR2 FYNNEI. V lost 6 bases to trimming and J lost 13 bases; unmatched junction nucleotides: 15.